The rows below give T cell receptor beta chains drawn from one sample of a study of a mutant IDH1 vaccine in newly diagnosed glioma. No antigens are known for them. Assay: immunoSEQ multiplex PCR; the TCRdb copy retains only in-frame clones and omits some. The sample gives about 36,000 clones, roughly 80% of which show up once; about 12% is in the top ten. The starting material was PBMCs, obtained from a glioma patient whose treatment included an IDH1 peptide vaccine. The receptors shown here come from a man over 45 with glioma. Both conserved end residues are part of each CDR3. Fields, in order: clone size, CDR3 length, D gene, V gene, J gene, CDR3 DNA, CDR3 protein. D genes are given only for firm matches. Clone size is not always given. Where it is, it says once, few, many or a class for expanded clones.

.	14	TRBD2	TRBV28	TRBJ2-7	TGTGCCAGCAGGGCAGCGGGACTAGGATACGAGCAGTACTTC	CASRAAGLGYEQYF
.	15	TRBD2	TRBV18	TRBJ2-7	TGTGCCAGCTCCCCCCCAGCGCGGGAGGGAATCGGCTTAAGCTTC	CASSPPAREGIGLSF
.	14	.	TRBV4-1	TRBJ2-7	TGCGCCAGCAGCCAAGAAGGCGGGGTGCGCGAGCAGTACTTC	CASSQEGGVREQYF
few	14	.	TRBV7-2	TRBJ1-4	TGTGCCAGCAGCATCGAAAGGACGAACGAAAAACTGTTTTTT	CASSIERTNEKLFF
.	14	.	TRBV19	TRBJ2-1	TGTGCCAGTAGTATAGTGGCTGGCTACAATGAGCAGTTCTTC	CASSIVAGYNEQFF
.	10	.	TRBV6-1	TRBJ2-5	TGTGCAAGCCGGTACGGTGAGCAGTACTTC	CASRYGEQYF
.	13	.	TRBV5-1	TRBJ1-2	TGCGCCAGCAGCCCCGGGACAACCCTCCGCTACACCTTC	CASSPGTTLRYTF
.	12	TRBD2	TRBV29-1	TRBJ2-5	TGCAGCGTTGGTTTTAGCGGGGAGACCCAGTACTTC	CSVGFSGETQYF
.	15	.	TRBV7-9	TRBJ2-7	TGTGCCAGCAGCCCCACGACAGCAGAAGATTACGAGCAGTACTTC	CASSPTTAEDYEQYF
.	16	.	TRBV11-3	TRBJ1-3	TGTGCCAGCAGCCCTACTCGGGGCGCGAGAGGAAACACCATATATTTT	CASSPTRGARGNTIYF
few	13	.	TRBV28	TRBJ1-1	TGTGCCACCTCGAGGGTGAGGAACACTGAAGCTTTCTTT	CATSRVRNTEAFF
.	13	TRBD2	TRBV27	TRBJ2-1	TGTGCCAGTTTTAGCGGGAGGTATAATGAGCAGTTCTTC	CASFSGRYNEQFF
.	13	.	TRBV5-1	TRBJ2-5	TGCGCCAGCAGGGTAGGGCGGCGAGAGACCCAGTACTTC	CASRVGRRETQYF
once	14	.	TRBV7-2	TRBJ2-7	TGTGCCAGCAGCTTACTCGGGGCTAGCTACGAGCAGTACTTC	CASSLLGASYEQYF
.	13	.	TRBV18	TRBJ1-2	TGTGCCAGCCACGGGGGCGCAGCATATGGCTACACCTTC	CASHGGAAYGYTF
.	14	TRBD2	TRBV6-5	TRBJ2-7	TGTGCCAGCAGTATATATAGCGGGGGCTACGAGCAGTACTTC	CASSIYSGGYEQYF
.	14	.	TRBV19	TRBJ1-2	TGTGCCAGTAGTCTGGCAGGGCAGAACTATGGCTACACCTTC	CASSLAGQNYGYTF
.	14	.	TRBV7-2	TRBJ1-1	TGTGCCAGCAGCTTAGTGGGGGGGAACACTGAAGCTTTCTTT	CASSLVGGNTEAFF
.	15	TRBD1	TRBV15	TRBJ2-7	TGTGCCACCAGCAGAGGACTGGACAGGGGGTACGAGCAGTACTTC	CATSRGLDRGYEQYF
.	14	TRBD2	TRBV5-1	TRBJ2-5	TGCGCCAGCAGCCCGCTAGCGGGGGTAGAGACCCAGTACTTC	CASSPLAGVETQYF